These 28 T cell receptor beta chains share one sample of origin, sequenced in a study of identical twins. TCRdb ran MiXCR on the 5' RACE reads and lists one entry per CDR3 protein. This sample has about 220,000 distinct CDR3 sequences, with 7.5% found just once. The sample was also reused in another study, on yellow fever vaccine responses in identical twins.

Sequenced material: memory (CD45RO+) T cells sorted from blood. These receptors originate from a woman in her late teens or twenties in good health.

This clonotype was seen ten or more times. The CDR3 sequence is CASSVAGGTYEQYF. In DNA form, the CDR3 reads TGCGCCAGCAGTGTAGCGGGGGGTACCTACGAGCAGTACTTC. This chain joins TRBV10-2 and TRBJ2-7, with 10 bases aligning to TRBD2. CDR1 WSHSY and CDR2 SAAADI come from the germline V gene. V dropped 4 bases and J dropped 2; count of bases not matched to a gene: 2. This CDR3 region has 14 residues.

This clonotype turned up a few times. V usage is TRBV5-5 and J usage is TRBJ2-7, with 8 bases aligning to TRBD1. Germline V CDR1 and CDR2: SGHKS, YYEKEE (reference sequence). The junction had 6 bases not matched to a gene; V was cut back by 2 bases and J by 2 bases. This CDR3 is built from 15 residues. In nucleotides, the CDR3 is TGTGCCAGCAGCTTCGACTGGGACAGGCCCTACGAGCAGTACTTC. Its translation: CASSFDWDRPYEQYF.

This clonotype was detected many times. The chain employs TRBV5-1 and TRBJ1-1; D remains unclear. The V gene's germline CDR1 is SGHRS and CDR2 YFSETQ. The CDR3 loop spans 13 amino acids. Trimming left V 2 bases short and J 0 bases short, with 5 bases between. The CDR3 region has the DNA TGCGCCAGCAGCTTTATGATGAACACTGAAGCTTTCTTT. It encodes CASSFMMNTEAFF. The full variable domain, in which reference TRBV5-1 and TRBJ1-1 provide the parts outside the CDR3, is KAGVTQTPRYLIKTRGQQVTLSCSPISGHRSVSWYQQTPGQGLQFLFEYFSETQRNKGNFPGRFSGRQFSNSRSEMNVSTLELGDSALYLCASSFMMNTEAFFGQGTRLTVV.

The DNA for the CDR3 is TGTGCCAGCAGTTTATTGCTGTGGGGGGCGAGTGAGAGCAATCAGCCCCAGCATTTT. Translation: CASSLLLWGASESNQPQHF. The chain is built from TRBV28 and TRBJ1-5; possible D gene TRBD1, 6 bases. Germline V gene data show CDR1 as MDHEN and CDR2 as SYDVKM. This CDR3 spans 19 amino acids. V shed 1 base and J shed 1 base, with 20 bases lying between them.

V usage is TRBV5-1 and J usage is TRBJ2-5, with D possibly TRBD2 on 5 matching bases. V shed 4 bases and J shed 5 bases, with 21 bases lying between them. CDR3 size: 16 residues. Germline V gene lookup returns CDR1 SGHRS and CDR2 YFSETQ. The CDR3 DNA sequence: TGCGCCAGCAGCAACGAGAACGGGGTGACCATGGAGACCCAGTACTTC. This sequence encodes CASSNENGVTMETQYF.

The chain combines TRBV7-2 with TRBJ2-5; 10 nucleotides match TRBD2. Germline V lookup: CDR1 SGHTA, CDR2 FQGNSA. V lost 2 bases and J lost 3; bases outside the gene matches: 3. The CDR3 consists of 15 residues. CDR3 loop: CASSLSGRAEETQYF. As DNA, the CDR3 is TGTGCCAGCAGCTTAAGCGGGAGGGCGGAAGAGACCCAGTACTTC.

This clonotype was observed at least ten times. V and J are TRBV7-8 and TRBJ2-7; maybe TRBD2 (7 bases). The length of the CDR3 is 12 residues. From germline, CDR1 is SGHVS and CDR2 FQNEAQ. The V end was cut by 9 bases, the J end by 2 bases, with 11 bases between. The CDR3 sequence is CASKGGPYEQYF. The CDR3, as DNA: TGTGCCAGTAAGGGGGGGCCCTACGAGCAGTACTTC.

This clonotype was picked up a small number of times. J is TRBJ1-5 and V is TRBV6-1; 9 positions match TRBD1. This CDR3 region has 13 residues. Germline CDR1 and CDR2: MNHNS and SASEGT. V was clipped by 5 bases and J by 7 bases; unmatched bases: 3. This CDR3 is CASSPTGGQPQHF. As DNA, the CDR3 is TGTGCCAGCAGTCCAACAGGGGGCCAGCCCCAGCATTTT.

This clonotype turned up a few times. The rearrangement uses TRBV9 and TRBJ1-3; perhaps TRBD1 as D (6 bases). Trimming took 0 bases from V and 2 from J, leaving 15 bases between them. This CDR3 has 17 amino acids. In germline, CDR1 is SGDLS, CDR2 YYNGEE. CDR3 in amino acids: CASSVGRGGAAGNTIYF. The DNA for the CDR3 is TGTGCCAGCAGCGTAGGTCGCGGGGGCGCGGCTGGAAACACCATATATTTT.

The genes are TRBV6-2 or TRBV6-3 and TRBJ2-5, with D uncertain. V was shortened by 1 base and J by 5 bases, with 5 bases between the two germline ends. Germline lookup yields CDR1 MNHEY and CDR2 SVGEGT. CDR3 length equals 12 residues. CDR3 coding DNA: TGTGCCAGCAGTTACTACGGGGAGACCCAGTACTTC. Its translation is CASSYYGETQYF.

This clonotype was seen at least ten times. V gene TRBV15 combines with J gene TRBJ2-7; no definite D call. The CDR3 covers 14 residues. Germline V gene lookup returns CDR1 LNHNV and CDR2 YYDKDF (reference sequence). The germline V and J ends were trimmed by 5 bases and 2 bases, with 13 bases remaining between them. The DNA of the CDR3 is TGTGCCACCAGCGGCTCGTGGAATACCTACGAGCAGTACTTC. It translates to CATSGSWNTYEQYF.

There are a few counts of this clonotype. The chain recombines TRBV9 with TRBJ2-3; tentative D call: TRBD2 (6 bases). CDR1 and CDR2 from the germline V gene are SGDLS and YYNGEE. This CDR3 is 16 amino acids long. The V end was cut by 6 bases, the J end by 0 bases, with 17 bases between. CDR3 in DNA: TGTGCCAGCACGAAGTTAGTGGGGGGTAGCACAGATACGCAGTATTTT. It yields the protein CASTKLVGGSTDTQYF.

The CDR3 protein is CATSRDSGRGTEAFF. The CDR3 nucleotides read TGTGCCACCAGCAGAGATTCGGGCAGGGGCACTGAAGCTTTCTTT. J is TRBJ1-1 and V is TRBV15; D perhaps matches TRBD1 (6 bases). V lost 0 bases and J lost 4, with 12 bases in between. Germline V CDR1 and CDR2: LNHNV, YYDKDF (reference sequence). This CDR3 is built from 15 residues.

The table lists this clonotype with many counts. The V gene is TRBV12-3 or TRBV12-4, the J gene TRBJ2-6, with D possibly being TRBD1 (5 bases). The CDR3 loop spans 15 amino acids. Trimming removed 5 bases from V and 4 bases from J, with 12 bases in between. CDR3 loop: CASSLAAGGANVLTF. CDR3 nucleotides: TGTGCCAGCAGTCTTGCAGCAGGGGGGGCCAACGTCCTGACTTTC.

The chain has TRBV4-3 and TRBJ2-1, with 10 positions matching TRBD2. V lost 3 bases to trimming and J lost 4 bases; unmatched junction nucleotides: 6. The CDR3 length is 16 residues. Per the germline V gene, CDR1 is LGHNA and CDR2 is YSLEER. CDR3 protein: CASSHLTLAGYNEQFF. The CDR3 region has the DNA TGCGCCAGCAGCCACTTGACACTAGCGGGGTACAATGAGCAGTTCTTC.

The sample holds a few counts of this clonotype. The CDR3 DNA reads TGTGCCAGCTCACCAATCGTTGGGGAGACCCAGTACTTC. It yields the protein CASSPIVGETQYF. The chain carries TRBV18 and TRBJ2-5, with D hard to call. Germline V gene lookup returns CDR1 KGHSH and CDR2 LQKENI. V lost 2 bases to trimming and J lost 5 bases, with 9 bases between them. The CDR3 length is 13 residues.

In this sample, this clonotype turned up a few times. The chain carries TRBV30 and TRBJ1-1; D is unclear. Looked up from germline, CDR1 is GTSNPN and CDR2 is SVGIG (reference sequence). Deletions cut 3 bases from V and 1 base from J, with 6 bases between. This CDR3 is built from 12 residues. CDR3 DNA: TGTGCCTGGAGGCAGCAGAACACTGAAGCTTTCTTT. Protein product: CAWRQQNTEAFF.

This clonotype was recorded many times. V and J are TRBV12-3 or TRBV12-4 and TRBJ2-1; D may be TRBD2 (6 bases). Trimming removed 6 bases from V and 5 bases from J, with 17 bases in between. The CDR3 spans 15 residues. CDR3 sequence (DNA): TGTGCCAGCAGCCTGGGTATGCGGGAACACAATGAGCAGTTCTTC. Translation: CASSLGMREHNEQFF.

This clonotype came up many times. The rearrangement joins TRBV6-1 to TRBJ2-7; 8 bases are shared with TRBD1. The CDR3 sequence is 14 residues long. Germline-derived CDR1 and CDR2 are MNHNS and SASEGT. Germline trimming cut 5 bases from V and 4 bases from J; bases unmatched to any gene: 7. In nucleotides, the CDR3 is TGTGCCAGCAGTACCTTACAGGGGGAGTACGAGCAGTACTTC. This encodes CASSTLQGEYEQYF.

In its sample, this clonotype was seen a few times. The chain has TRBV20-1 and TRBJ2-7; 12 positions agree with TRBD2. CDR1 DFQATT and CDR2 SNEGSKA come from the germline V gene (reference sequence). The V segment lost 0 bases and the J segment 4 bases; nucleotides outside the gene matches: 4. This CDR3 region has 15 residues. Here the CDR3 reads CSARDASGRGYEQYF. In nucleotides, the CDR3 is TGCAGTGCTAGAGATGCTAGCGGGAGGGGTTACGAGCAGTACTTC.

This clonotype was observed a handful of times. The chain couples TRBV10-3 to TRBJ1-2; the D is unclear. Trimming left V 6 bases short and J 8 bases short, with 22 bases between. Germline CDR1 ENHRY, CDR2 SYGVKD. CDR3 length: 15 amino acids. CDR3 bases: TGTGCCATCAGCTCCCAGGACCGACCCCTTGGCGGCTACACCTTC. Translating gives CAISSQDRPLGGYTF.

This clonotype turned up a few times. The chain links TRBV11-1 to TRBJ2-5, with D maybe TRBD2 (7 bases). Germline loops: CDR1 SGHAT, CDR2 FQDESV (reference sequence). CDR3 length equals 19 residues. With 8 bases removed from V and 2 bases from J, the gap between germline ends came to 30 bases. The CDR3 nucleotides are TGTGCCAGCGTCATACTAGGGGGGGGTTCACGCGGAGTTCAAGAGACCCAGTACTTC. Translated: CASVILGGGSRGVQETQYF.

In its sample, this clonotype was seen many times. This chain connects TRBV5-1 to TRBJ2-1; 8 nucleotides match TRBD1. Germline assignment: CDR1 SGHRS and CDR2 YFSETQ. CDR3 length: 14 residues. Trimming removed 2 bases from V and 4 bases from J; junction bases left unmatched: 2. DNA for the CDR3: TGCGCCAGCAGCTTTCGACAGGGGTACAATGAGCAGTTCTTC. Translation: CASSFRQGYNEQFF.

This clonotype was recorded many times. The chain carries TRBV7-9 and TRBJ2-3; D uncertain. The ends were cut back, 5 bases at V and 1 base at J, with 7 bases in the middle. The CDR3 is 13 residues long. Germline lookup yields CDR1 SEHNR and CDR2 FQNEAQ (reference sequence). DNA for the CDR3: TGTGCCAGCAGCCCCGCGGGCACAGATACGCAGTATTTT. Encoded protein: CASSPAGTDTQYF.

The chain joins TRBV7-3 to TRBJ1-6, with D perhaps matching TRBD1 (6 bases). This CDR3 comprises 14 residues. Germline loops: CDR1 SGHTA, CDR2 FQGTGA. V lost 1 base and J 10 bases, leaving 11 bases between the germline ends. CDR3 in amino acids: CASSLMAGDSPLHF. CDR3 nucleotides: TGTGCCAGCAGCTTAATGGCAGGGGACTCACCCCTCCACTTT.

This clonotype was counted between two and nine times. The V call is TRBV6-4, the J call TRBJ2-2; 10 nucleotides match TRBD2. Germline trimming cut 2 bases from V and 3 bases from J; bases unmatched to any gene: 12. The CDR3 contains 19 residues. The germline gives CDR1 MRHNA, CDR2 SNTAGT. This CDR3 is CASSDGQLSGGEHTGELFF. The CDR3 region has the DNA TGTGCCAGCAGTGACGGCCAGTTGAGCGGGGGGGAACACACCGGGGAGCTGTTTTTT.

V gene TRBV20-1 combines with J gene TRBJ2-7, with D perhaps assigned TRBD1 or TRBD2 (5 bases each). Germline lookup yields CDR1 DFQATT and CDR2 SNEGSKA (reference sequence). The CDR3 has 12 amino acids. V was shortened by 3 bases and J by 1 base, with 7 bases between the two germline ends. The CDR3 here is CSASEGSYEQYF. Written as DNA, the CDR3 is TGCAGTGCTAGTGAGGGGTCCTACGAGCAGTACTTC.

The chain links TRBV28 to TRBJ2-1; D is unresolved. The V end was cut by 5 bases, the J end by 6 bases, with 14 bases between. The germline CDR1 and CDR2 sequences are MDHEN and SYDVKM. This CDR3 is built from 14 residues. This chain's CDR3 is CASSKVVLGNEQFF. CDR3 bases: TGTGCCAGCAGTAAAGTGGTTTTGGGCAATGAGCAGTTCTTC.